A selection of T cell receptor beta chains follows, all from one sample in a study of blood T cells in healthy people across ages. TCRdb reprocessed the 5' RACE reads via MiXCR and lists one record per CDR3 protein. The sample has around 790,000 distinct CDR3 sequences; approximately 48% are singletons. The sample comprised blood. The origin of the receptors is a man aged 55 to 70 in good health. CDR3s include the opening cysteine and the closing phenylalanine or tryptophan.

TRBV2	TRBJ2-1	CASSIIGQSSYNEQFF
TRBV7-2	TRBJ2-3	CASSLGLGGKDTQYF
TRBV7-3	TRBJ2-3	CASSSQLAGGPASTDTQYF
TRBV20-1	TRBJ2-7	CSARGRDTTYEQYF
TRBV18	TRBJ1-1	CASSLQKVMNTEAFF
TRBV10-3	TRBJ2-3	CAISETKTSGGPTDTQYF
TRBV7-2	TRBJ2-1	CASRRKLAGESNEQFF
TRBV9	TRBJ2-5	CASSAGTGYQTQYF
TRBV20-1	TRBJ2-3	CSAWAGGTDTQYF
TRBV29-1	TRBJ1-3	CSVGTGSGNTIYF
TRBV6-2/TRBV6-3	TRBJ2-7	CASTSAGGGSYEQYF
TRBV4-3	TRBJ2-7	CASSQDRVLTTYEQYF
TRBV6-5	TRBJ2-3	CASRSRGRADTQYF
TRBV7-9	TRBJ2-5	CASSGGRGSAETQYF
TRBV12-3/TRBV12-4	TRBJ1-2	CASRHYRGYGYTF
TRBV3-1	TRBJ2-4	CASSQGGTLAKNIQYF
TRBV20-1	TRBJ2-5	CSVVDSPHQETQYF
TRBV25-1	TRBJ2-7	CASGQGWYEQYF
TRBV6-1	TRBJ2-3	CASSETSGATDTQYF
TRBV30	TRBJ2-7	CAWSGGLVLEQYF
TRBV14	TRBJ1-1	CASSQGEEGPNTEAFF
TRBV20-1	TRBJ1-5	CSARVLGTGSTQPQHF